This TCR beta chain was observed in a study of blood T cell repertoires in COVID-19. V lost 5 bases to trimming and J lost 6 bases; unmatched junction nucleotides: 10. Germline CDR1 reads MNHEY; CDR2 reads SVGAGI. This CDR3 has 15 amino acids. TCRdb's copy holds only in-frame clones and misses some; the assay was immunoSEQ multiplex PCR. The sample lists some 15,000 clones, about nine tenths occurring once. The TCR was taken from a human donor in a cohort sampled during active COVID-19. The sequenced sample was peripheral blood. The V gene is TRBV6-5, the J gene TRBJ2-5; TRBD2 aligns across 9 bases. The CDR3, as DNA: TGTGCCAGCAGTCCGGGGGGGACTAGCCTACAGACCCAGTACTTC. Protein: CASSPGGTSLQTQYF.